Following are 15 T cell receptor beta chains from one sample sequenced in a study of blood T cell repertoires in COVID-19. Using immunoSEQ multiplex PCR, the repertoire was profiled, and TCRdb retains in-frame clones only, with some absent. The sample lists some 140,000 clones; roughly 78% were seen once. The specimen was peripheral blood. These receptor sequences come from an elderly man with acute or convalescent COVID-19.

The CDR3 protein is CASSQVGQGIRQFF. DNA for the CDR3: TGCGCCAGCAGCCAAGTGGGACAGGGTATTCGGCAGTTCTTC. The chain joins TRBV4-3 to TRBJ2-1; 9 bases are a match to TRBD1. Germline values: CDR1 LGHNA, CDR2 YSLEER. The CDR3 covers 14 residues. V lost 1 base to trimming and J lost 12 bases; unmatched junction nucleotides: 7.

The V and J genes are TRBV5-6 and TRBJ2-2; 8 bases line up with TRBD2. The length of the CDR3 is 15 residues. Germline assignment: CDR1 SGHDT and CDR2 YYEEEE. The trim removed 2 bases at V and 8 bases at J, leaving 8 bases unmatched. For the CDR3, the DNA is TGTGCCAGCAGCTTCCAAGCGGGGGCGCGAGGGGAGCTGTTTTTT. Protein product: CASSFQAGARGELFF.

This clone turned up a few times. The genes are TRBV11-2 and TRBJ1-1, with D tentatively TRBD1 (6 bases). Trimming removed 6 bases at V and 5 bases at J, with 13 bases between. The CDR3 has 13 residues. Germline loops: CDR1 SGHAT, CDR2 FQNNGV. The CDR3 protein is CASRSVGTTEAFF. CDR3 sequence (DNA): TGTGCCAGCAGAAGTGTCGGGACAACTGAAGCTTTCTTT.

This chain connects TRBV7-2 to TRBJ1-1; D not resolved. V lost 3 bases and J 9 bases, leaving 11 bases between the germline ends. This CDR3 region has 12 residues. Germline V gives CDR1 SGHTA, CDR2 FQGNSA. The CDR3 loop is CASSLEARKAFF. The CDR3 bases are TGTGCCAGCAGCTTGGAAGCGAGAAAAGCTTTCTTT. Filled out from reference TRBV7-2 and TRBJ1-1, the complete variable domain reads GAGVSQSPSNKVTEKGKDVELRCDPISGHTALYWYRQSLGQGLEFLIYFQGNSAPDKSGLPSDRFSAERTGGSVSTLTIQRTQQEDSAVYLCASSLEARKAFFGQGTRLTVV.

The chain uses TRBV5-1 and TRBJ1-2, with D tentatively TRBD1 (6 bases). The V gene's germline CDR1 is SGHRS and CDR2 YFSETQ. This CDR3 is 18 amino acids long. Trimming removed 0 bases from V and 4 bases from J, with 22 bases in between. The CDR3 sequence: CASSLGPPTGMRVYGYTF. The CDR3 nucleotides read TGCGCCAGCAGCTTGGGGCCCCCCACAGGGATGAGAGTCTATGGCTACACCTTC. Variable domain in full (rest from reference TRBV5-1 and TRBJ1-2): KAGVTQTPRYLIKTRGQQVTLSCSPISGHRSVSWYQQTPGQGLQFLFEYFSETQRNKGNFPGRFSGRQFSNSRSEMNVSTLELGDSALYLCASSLGPPTGMRVYGYTFGSGTRLTVV.

The chain combines TRBV3-1 (or the pseudogene TRBV3-2) with TRBJ1-3, with 7 bases fitting TRBD1. The CDR3 has 16 amino acids. In germline, CDR1 is LGHDT, CDR2 YNNKEL (reference sequence). V was clipped by 4 bases and J by 0 bases; unmatched bases: 6. The CDR3 protein is CASSLKTGPSGNTIYF. The DNA of the CDR3 is TGTGCCAGCAGCCTAAAGACAGGGCCCTCTGGAAACACCATATATTTT.

V is TRBV5-1 and J is TRBJ2-4; 8 bases agree with TRBD1. The CDR3 is 15 residues long. The germline V gene has CDR1 SGHRS and CDR2 YFSETQ. V was clipped by 4 bases and J by 4 bases; unmatched bases: 7. DNA for the CDR3: TGCGCCAGCAGCACGTGGACAGGGTCAAAAAACATTCAGTACTTC. Protein product: CASSTWTGSKNIQYF.

The chain employs TRBV11-3 and TRBJ2-7; D unclear. Trimming removed 5 bases at V and 5 bases at J, with 7 bases between. The CDR3 is made up of 11 amino acids. The germline gives CDR1 SGHNT, CDR2 YENEEA. The CDR3 protein is CASSLLDEQYF. In nucleotides, the CDR3 is TGTGCCAGCAGCCTCCTAGACGAGCAGTACTTC.

This clone appeared a single time. This sequence joins TRBV18 and TRBJ2-7; 8 bases are a match to TRBD1. V lost 8 bases, J lost 2 bases, and 8 bases stayed unmatched. In germline, CDR1 is KGHSH, CDR2 LQKENI. This CDR3 region has 14 residues. For the CDR3, the DNA is TGTGCCAGCGGTTCCGGGACAGGCCCCTACGAGCAGTACGTC. It encodes CASGSGTGPYEQYV.

J is TRBJ1-2 and V is TRBV7-8; D possibly corresponds to TRBD1 (6 bases). V lost 5 bases to trimming and J lost 3 bases, with 13 bases between them. Per the germline V gene, CDR1 is SGHVS and CDR2 is FQNEAQ. The CDR3 consists of 14 residues. The CDR3 region is CASSPREGDYGYTF. Written as DNA, the CDR3 is TGTGCCAGCAGCCCCCGGGAGGGGGACTATGGCTACACCTTC.

V and J are TRBV5-6 and TRBJ2-5; D may be TRBD2 (7 bases). This CDR3 region has 14 residues. V was cut by 0 bases and J by 5 bases, with 11 bases left in between. Looked up from germline, CDR1 is SGHDT and CDR2 is YYEEEE. The CDR3 loop reads CASSLGGGGETQYF. CDR3 DNA sequence: TGTGCCAGCAGCTTGGGGGGGGGCGGGGAGACCCAGTACTTC.

This clone appeared a single time. The rearrangement joins TRBV7-2 to TRBJ2-4; D possibly corresponds to TRBD1 (5 bases). The CDR3 has 16 amino acids. V was trimmed by 1 base and J by 0 bases, leaving 10 bases between them. Germline lookup yields CDR1 SGHTA and CDR2 FQGNSA. The CDR3 region has the DNA TGTGCCAGCAGCTTAGGGACAAGAGGAGCCAAAAACATTCAGTACTTC. Its translation: CASSLGTRGAKNIQYF.

This clone was seen more than once but under ten times. The V call is TRBV11-2, the J call TRBJ1-1, with a tentative D call TRBD1 (6 bases). V dropped 1 base and J dropped 2 bases, with 14 bases sitting between them. The CDR3 is 16 residues long. The germline gives CDR1 SGHAT, CDR2 FQNNGV. The CDR3 DNA is TGTGCCAGCAGCTTAGGAGGGGGACCGAGAAACACTGAAGCTTTCTTT. Protein: CASSLGGGPRNTEAFF.

In its sample, this clone was seen a few times. J is TRBJ1-1 and V is TRBV9; 10 nucleotides align to TRBD1. CDR1 is SGDLS, CDR2 YYNGEE, per germline. This CDR3 has 12 amino acids. With 0 bases clipped from V and 11 bases from J, the junction kept 1 base outside the gene matches. CDR3 loop: CASSVGQGAAFF. CDR3 coding DNA: TGTGCCAGCAGCGTAGGACAGGGGGCTGCTTTCTTT.

This clone has only a few counts. The V and J genes are TRBV9 and TRBJ1-6; D not resolved. CDR3 length: 13 residues. Trimming took 0 bases from V and 14 from J, leaving 12 bases between them. Per the germline V gene, CDR1 is SGDLS and CDR2 is YYNGEE. CDR3 amino acids: CASSVDRDPSLHF. CDR3 sequence (DNA): TGTGCCAGCAGCGTAGATCGGGATCCCTCCCTCCACTTT.